This entry lists 23 T cell receptor beta chains sequenced from one sample in a study of cytomegalovirus exposure and HLA in healthy donors. 60 Vbeta and 13 Jbeta primers were used in PCR. Profiling relied on immunoSEQ multiplex PCR, and the TCRdb table lists in-frame clones only, not all of them. The sample shows about 120,000 clones, about 80% of them seen only once. The specimen sequenced was PBMCs. Source of these receptors: a man aged 25-45 years in good health and CMV-seropositive.

This clone came up once. This rearrangement joins TRBV7-6 to TRBJ2-3, with 12 bases identical to TRBD2. The CDR3 sequence is 19 residues long. V trimming: 5 bases; J trimming: 3 bases; junction bases outside the gene matches: 15. Germline V gives CDR1 SGHVS, CDR2 FNYEAQ. CDR3 sequence (DNA): TGTGCCAGCAGCGGAAGGCTAGCGGGGGGGCTGGGTTGGACAGATACGCAGTATTTT. This encodes CASSGRLAGGLGWTDTQYF.

Concerning this clone: A read error may account for a junction end that differs from germline. The chain couples TRBV13 to TRBJ2-3; 7 nucleotides agree with TRBD1. The CDR3 consists of 15 residues. Germline V gene sequence: CDR1 PRHDT, CDR2 FYEKMQ (reference sequence). CDR3 coding DNA: TGTGCCAGCAGCCTAGGGCAGGGGGTCACAGATACGCAGTATTTT. Protein sequence: CASSLGQGVTDTQYF.

V and J are TRBV4-2 and TRBJ1-1; 8 bases are shared with TRBD1. The ends lost 5 bases at V and 6 bases at J; junction bases unmatched: 11. Germline V gene sequence: CDR1 LGHNA, CDR2 YNFKEQ. The CDR3 is 15 residues long. CDR3 loop: CASSSYRGYNAEAFF. DNA for the CDR3: TGTGCCAGCAGCTCCTACAGGGGGTACAACGCTGAAGCTTTCTTT.

The chain couples TRBV9 to TRBJ2-7; perhaps TRBD2 as D (7 bases). CDR3 length: 18 residues. Trimming removed 4 bases at V and 5 bases at J, with 28 bases between. Germline loops: CDR1 SGDLS, CDR2 YYNGEE. The CDR3 DNA is TGTGCCAGCAGCCGGTCGCCAAGGGGGGTAGCGGGTGGTCACGAGCAGTACTTC. Translated: CASSRSPRGVAGGHEQYF.

CDR3 nucleotide sequence: TGTGCCAGCAGTCCCCTAGGAGAGACCCAGTACTTC. Residues: CASSPLGETQYF. This chain uses TRBV27 with TRBJ2-5; D is uncertain. The CDR3 is made up of 12 amino acids. Per the germline V gene, CDR1 is MNHEY and CDR2 is SMNVEV (reference sequence). Trimming pared 5 bases from V and 4 bases from J, leaving 8 bases between.

The rearrangement links TRBV12-5 to TRBJ1-1; D uncertain. V was clipped by 5 bases and J by 0 bases, with 4 bases between them. Germline lookup yields CDR1 LGHNT and CDR2 FRNRAP. There are 12 residues in the CDR3. The CDR3 DNA follows: TGTGCTAGTGGTAACATGAACACTGAAGCTTTCTTT. Its translation is CASGNMNTEAFF. The whole variable domain, filled in from reference TRBV12-5 and TRBJ1-1, reads DARVTQTPRHKVTEMGQEVTMRCQPILGHNTVFWYRQTMMQGLELLAYFRNRAPLDDSGMPKDRFSAEMPDATLATLKIQPSEPRDSAVYFCASGNMNTEAFFGQGTRLTVV.

This clone was observed a handful of times. This rearrangement joins TRBV2 to TRBJ1-5; a possible D gene is TRBD1 (6 bases). The V gene's germline CDR1 is SNHLY and CDR2 FYNNEI. This CDR3 has 13 amino acids. V lost 7 bases and J 5 bases, leaving 12 bases between the germline ends. The CDR3 DNA sequence: TGTGCCAGCAAGGAAGACAGGTATCAGCCCCAGCATTTT. Residues: CASKEDRYQPQHF. The full variable domain, its missing parts supplied by reference TRBV2 and TRBJ1-5, is EPEVTQTPSHQVTQMGQEVILRCVPISNHLYFYWYRQILGQKVEFLVSFYNNEISEKSEIFDDQFSVERPDGSNFTLKIRSTKLEDSAMYFCASKEDRYQPQHFGDGTRLSIL.

J is TRBJ1-5 and V is TRBV6-1; D is ambiguous. The CDR3 length is 15 residues. The V gene's germline CDR1 is MNHNS and CDR2 SASEGT. V lost 2 bases, J lost 0 bases, and 8 bases lay in between. The CDR3 DNA sequence: TGTGCCAGCAGTGAACGCAGACATAGCAATCAGCCCCAGCATTTT. This sequence encodes CASSERRHSNQPQHF.

This chain uses TRBV6-5 with TRBJ2-5; 7 nucleotides match TRBD2. Germline V gene sequence: CDR1 MNHEY, CDR2 SVGAGI. V was pared by 7 bases and J by 5 bases, with 7 bases of the junction left unmatched. This CDR3 has 13 residues. The CDR3 DNA reads TGTGCCAGCAATAACCCCGGGAGGGAGACCCAGTACTTC. Protein: CASNNPGRETQYF.

V and J are TRBV5-1 and TRBJ2-2, with 8 bases lining up with TRBD1. The CDR3 is 17 residues long. Trimming at V came to 7 bases and at J to 0 bases, leaving 11 bases not matched to a gene. In germline, CDR1 is SGHRS, CDR2 YFSETQ. The CDR3 DNA is TGCGCCAGCCACCAGGCCGCAGGGGGCGCGAACACCGGGGAGCTGTTTTTT. Amino acid sequence: CASHQAAGGANTGELFF.

J is TRBJ2-7 and V is TRBV28, with D tentatively TRBD2 (5 bases). The CDR3 has 15 residues. Germline lookup yields CDR1 MDHEN and CDR2 SYDVKM. Trimming pared 6 bases from V and 3 bases from J, leaving 18 bases between. CDR3 sequence reads: CASSPLSGNLYEQYF. The CDR3, as DNA: TGTGCCAGCAGCCCCCTCTCGGGGAATCTCTACGAGCAGTACTTC.

J is TRBJ2-2 and V is TRBV9; no firm D call. There are 11 residues in the CDR3. The ends were cut back, 4 bases at V and 5 bases at J, with 3 bases in the middle. The germline CDR1 and CDR2 sequences are SGDLS and YYNGEE. This CDR3 reads CASSQTGELFF. The CDR3 nucleotides read TGTGCCAGCAGCCAGACCGGGGAGCTGTTTTTT. The full variable domain, rest sourced from reference TRBV9 and TRBJ2-2, is DSGVTQTPKHLITATGQRVTLRCSPRSGDLSVYWYQQSLDQGLQFLIQYYNGEERAKGNILERFSAQQFPDLHSELNLSSLELGDSALYFCASSQTGELFFGEGSRLTVL.

The chain employs TRBV9 and TRBJ1-1; 9 bases agree with TRBD1. The CDR3 sequence is 17 residues long. Germline CDR1 SGDLS, CDR2 YYNGEE. After removal of 3 bases from V and 0 bases from J, the junction contained 9 bases not matched to a gene. This CDR3 is CASSEGTGIHMNTEAFF. The DNA of the CDR3 is TGTGCCAGCAGCGAAGGGACAGGGATACACATGAACACTGAAGCTTTCTTT. The full variable domain, completed using reference TRBV9 and TRBJ1-1, is DSGVTQTPKHLITATGQRVTLRCSPRSGDLSVYWYQQSLDQGLQFLIQYYNGEERAKGNILERFSAQQFPDLHSELNLSSLELGDSALYFCASSEGTGIHMNTEAFFGQGTRLTVV.

V usage is TRBV7-3 and J usage is TRBJ2-2, with D possibly matching TRBD1 (6 bases). CDR3 length equals 15 residues. The germline CDR1 and CDR2 sequences are SGHTA and FQGTGA. V dropped 5 bases and J dropped 6 bases, with 16 bases sitting between them. The CDR3 region has the DNA TGTGCCAGCAGCGCCCCCCATCAGGGGCCCGGGGAGCTGTTTTTT. As protein: CASSAPHQGPGELFF.

The genes are TRBV19 and TRBJ2-2, with 12 bases aligning to TRBD2. V lost 7 bases to trimming and J lost 4 bases; unmatched junction nucleotides: 13. The CDR3 contains 18 residues. CDR1 and CDR2 from the germline V gene are LNHDA and SQIVND (reference sequence). The CDR3 DNA follows: TGTGCCAGTACTAAGCGGGCTAGCGGGGGGGCCAGCACCGGGGAGCTGTTTTTT. Its protein is CASTKRASGGASTGELFF.

The chain is built from TRBV9 and TRBJ1-1; weak D call: TRBD1 (6 bases). CDR1 is SGDLS, CDR2 YYNGEE, per germline. Trimming took off 5 bases at V and 10 bases at J, with 15 bases between the two ends. This CDR3 has 12 residues. CDR3 coding DNA: TGTGCCAGCAGTATTATAGGGGGTACAGCTTTCTTT. Its protein product is CASSIIGGTAFF.

The chain employs TRBV14 and TRBJ2-1; 9 bases align to TRBD2. The CDR3 extends over 16 amino acids. V was clipped by 3 bases and J by 2 bases; unmatched bases: 5. Germline V gene sequence: CDR1 SGHDN, CDR2 FVKESK. The CDR3 bases are TGTGCCAGCAGCCATTTAGCGGGGGCTACCTACAATGAGCAGTTCTTC. Translation gives CASSHLAGATYNEQFF. Variable domain in full (rest from reference TRBV14 and TRBJ2-1): EAGVTQFPSHSVIEKGQTVTLRCDPISGHDNLYWYRRVMGKEIKFLLHFVKESKQDESGMPNNRFLAERTGGTYSTLKVQPAELEDSGVYFCASSHLAGATYNEQFFGPGTRLTVL.

The rearrangement joins TRBV9 to TRBJ1-2, with D unclear. V was cut by 2 bases and J by 8 bases, with 19 bases left in between. Germline CDR1 is SGDLS and CDR2 is YYNGEE. The CDR3 consists of 15 residues. The CDR3, as DNA: TGTGCCAGCAGCGTTGAGGCCTTATACCCGTCGGGCTACACCTTC. Translation: CASSVEALYPSGYTF. The variable domain in full, completed from reference TRBV9 and TRBJ1-2, reads DSGVTQTPKHLITATGQRVTLRCSPRSGDLSVYWYQQSLDQGLQFLIQYYNGEERAKGNILERFSAQQFPDLHSELNLSSLELGDSALYFCASSVEALYPSGYTFGSGTRLTVV.

The chain combines TRBV19 with TRBJ1-4; D unresolved. Trimming cost V 5 bases and J 0 bases, with 10 bases left between them. Per germline, CDR1 LNHDA and CDR2 SQIVND (reference sequence). The CDR3 loop spans 15 amino acids. In DNA form, the CDR3 reads TGTGCCAGTAGTTCTTATTCGGCAACTAATGAAAAACTGTTTTTT. This codes for CASSSYSATNEKLFF.

This chain connects TRBV6-5 to TRBJ2-3; TRBD2 matches 7 bases. Unmatched junction bases numbered 4, after V lost 2 bases and J lost 2 bases. The V gene's germline CDR1 is MNHEY and CDR2 SVGAGI. This CDR3 is built from 15 residues. CDR3 DNA sequence: TGTGCCAGCAGTTACGTTCGGGGGGACACAGATACGCAGTATTTT. Translating it yields CASSYVRGDTDTQYF.

The CDR3 DNA is TGCGCCAGCAGCTTGTTGTACGTCGAGGAGACAGAGAACTATGGCTACACCTTC. Its protein is CASSLLYVEETENYGYTF. The chain uses TRBV5-1 and TRBJ1-2, with a tentative D call TRBD1 (5 bases). Germline V gives CDR1 SGHRS, CDR2 YFSETQ. Trimming pared 1 base from V and 2 bases from J, leaving 21 bases between. The CDR3 runs to 18 residues.

The chain is built from TRBV2 and TRBJ2-5; TRBD2 matches 12 bases. There are 16 residues in the CDR3. Germline CDR1 reads SNHLY; CDR2 reads FYNNEI. Trimming at V came to 6 bases and at J to 5 bases, leaving 10 bases not matched to a gene. CDR3 sequence: CASSYGLAGHRETQYF. CDR3 nucleotides: TGTGCCAGCAGCTACGGACTAGCGGGGCACAGGGAGACCCAGTACTTC.

This chain uses TRBV25-1 with TRBJ1-2; D not certain. The CDR3 consists of 13 residues. In germline, CDR1 is MGHDK, CDR2 SYGVNS. Trimming pared 4 bases from V and 7 bases from J, leaving 13 bases between. The CDR3 loop is CASSVGGYTGYTF. CDR3 bases: TGTGCCAGCAGTGTAGGAGGATATACTGGCTACACCTTC.